This T cell receptor beta chain originates from a study of T cell repertoires and leukemia-associated antigens (dated by TCRdb to the late 2010s). Study-level background: Each sample yielded about 5.1 to 6.6 million read pairs and roughly 3.3 to 5.0 million effective reads, approximately 16 million effective reads overall. Using in vitro peptide stimulation of healthy T cells, the study set out to figure out what antigen is recognized by a TCR Vbeta21 clone that had previously been found in CML patients.

CD3+ T cells were first rested overnight at approximately 2.7 million cells/mL in RPMI 1640 without fetal bovine serum. MACS immunomagnetic beads were used according to the manufacturer's instructions to isolate CD3+ T cells from PBMCs. Total RNA was extracted from the cultured T cells with TRIzol reagent. 5' rapid amplification of cDNA ends (5'RACE) was the method used to amplify TCRbeta libraries from the RNA. Before sequencing, library concentration and integrity were assessed using Qubit, an Agilent instrument, and quantitative PCR. Qualified libraries were sequenced on Illumina HiSeq or MiSeq by a commercial service provider. Turning to the authors' computational methods: MiXCR version 1.8.2 was used to identify TCR sequences in each sample. Qualified clones required a CDR3 longer than four amino acids, an in-frame nucleotide length, and no stop codon. A read counted as effective if the read contained the complete CDR3 structure. Validation of expanded clones was performed by RT-PCR with 24 Vbeta primers, GeneScan spectratyping, and Sanger sequencing. TCRdb reran the public reads through fastp at Q25 and MiXCR, keeping productive beta chains. Every CDR3 protein is listed once, alongside the most common genes and DNA of its rows. The authors' filters were not applied to this entry. The table for this sample lists some 13,000 distinct CDR3 sequences; 30% to 40% of them were counted only once. The top ten clones comprise around 8.8% of the sample.

Taken from cysteine to phenylalanine, the CDR3 has 16 residues. Just CDR3 DNA is preserved here, 48 bases in frame from base 1. Germline trimming: 0 bases from V, 4 bases from J; junction bases outside gene matches: 3. From the germline V gene (reference sequence), CDR1 is LNHNV and CDR2 is YYDKDF. General findings and caveats noted by the study authors: Across the four groups, there were no significant differences in the numbers of Vbeta genes (roughly 60), Jbeta genes (under 15), VDJ rearrangements, or unique CDR3s. The antigen specificity and function of the expanded clones were not directly tested and needed further investigation.

In its sample, this clonotype comes out as medium-sized (0.01 to 0.1%). No cognate antigen has been identified for it. No qualities accompany the bases; no much larger clone lies one base away. The sequence came from a female donor in good health. In this chain, TRBV15 is recombined with TRBJ2-3, with 11 bases matching TRBD1. The sequenced material came from CD3+ T cells sorted from blood and cultured. For the CDR3, the sequence is CATSRDRTGGADTQYF. At the DNA level, the sequence is TGTGCCACCAGCAGAGATCGGACAGGGGGCGCAGATACGCAGTATTTT.